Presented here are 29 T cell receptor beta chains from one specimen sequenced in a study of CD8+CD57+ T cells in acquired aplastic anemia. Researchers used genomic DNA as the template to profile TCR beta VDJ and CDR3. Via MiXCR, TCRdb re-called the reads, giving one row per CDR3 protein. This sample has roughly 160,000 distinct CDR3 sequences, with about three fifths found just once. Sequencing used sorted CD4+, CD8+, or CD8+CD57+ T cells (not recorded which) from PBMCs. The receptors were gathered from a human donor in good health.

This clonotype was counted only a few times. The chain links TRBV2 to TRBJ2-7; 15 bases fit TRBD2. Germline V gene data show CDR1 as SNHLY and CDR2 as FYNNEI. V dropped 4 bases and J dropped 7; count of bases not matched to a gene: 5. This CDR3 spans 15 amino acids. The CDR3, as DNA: TGTGCCAGCAGTGTTGGGACTAGCGGGAGGCTGGAGCAGTACTTC. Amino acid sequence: CASSVGTSGRLEQYF.

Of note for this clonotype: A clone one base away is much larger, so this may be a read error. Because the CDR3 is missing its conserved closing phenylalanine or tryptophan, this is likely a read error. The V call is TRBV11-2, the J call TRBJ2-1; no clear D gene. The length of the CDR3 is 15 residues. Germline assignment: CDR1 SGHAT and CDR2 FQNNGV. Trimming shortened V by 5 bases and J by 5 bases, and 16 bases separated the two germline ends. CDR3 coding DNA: TGTGCCAGCAGCCGGCCGCACCACATAAACAATGAGCAGTTCCTC. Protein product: CASSRPHHINNEQFL.

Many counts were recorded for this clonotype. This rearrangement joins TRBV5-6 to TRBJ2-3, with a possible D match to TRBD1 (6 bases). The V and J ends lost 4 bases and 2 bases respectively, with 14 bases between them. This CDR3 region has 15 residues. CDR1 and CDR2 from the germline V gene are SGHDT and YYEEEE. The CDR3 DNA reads TGTGCCAGCAGCCACCAAGGGGGTTACACAGATACGCAGTATTTT. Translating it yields CASSHQGGYTDTQYF.

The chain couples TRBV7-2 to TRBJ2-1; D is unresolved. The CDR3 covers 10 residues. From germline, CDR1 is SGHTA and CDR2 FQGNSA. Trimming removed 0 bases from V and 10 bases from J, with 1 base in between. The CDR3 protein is CASSLAEQFF. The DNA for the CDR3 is TGTGCCAGCAGCTTAGCCGAGCAGTTCTTC. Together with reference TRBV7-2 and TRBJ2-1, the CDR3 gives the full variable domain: GAGVSQSPSNKVTEKGKDVELRCDPISGHTALYWYRQSLGQGLEFLIYFQGNSAPDKSGLPSDRFSAERTGGSVSTLTIQRTQQEDSAVYLCASSLAEQFFGPGTRLTVL.

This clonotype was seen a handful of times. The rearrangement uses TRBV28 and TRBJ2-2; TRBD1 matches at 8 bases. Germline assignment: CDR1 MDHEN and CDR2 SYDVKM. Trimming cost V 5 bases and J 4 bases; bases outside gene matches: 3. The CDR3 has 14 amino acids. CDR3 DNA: TGTGCCAGCAGTCCCCAGGGGGCCACCGGGGAGCTGTTTTTT. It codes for CASSPQGATGELFF.

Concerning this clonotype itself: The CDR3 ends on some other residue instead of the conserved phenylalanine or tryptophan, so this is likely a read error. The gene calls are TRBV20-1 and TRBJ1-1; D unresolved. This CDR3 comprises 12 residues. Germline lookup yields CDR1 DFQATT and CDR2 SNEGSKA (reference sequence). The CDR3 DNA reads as TGCAGCGCTGGACGAATGAACACTGAAGCTTTCTCT. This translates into CSAGRMNTEAFS.

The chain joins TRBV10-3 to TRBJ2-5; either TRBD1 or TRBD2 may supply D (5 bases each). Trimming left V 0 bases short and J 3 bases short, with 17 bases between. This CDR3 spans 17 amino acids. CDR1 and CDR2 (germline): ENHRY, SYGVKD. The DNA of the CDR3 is TGTGCCATCAGTGAGTCGAGAGTCGGGGCAGAAAAAGAGACCCAGTACTTC. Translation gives CAISESRVGAEKETQYF.

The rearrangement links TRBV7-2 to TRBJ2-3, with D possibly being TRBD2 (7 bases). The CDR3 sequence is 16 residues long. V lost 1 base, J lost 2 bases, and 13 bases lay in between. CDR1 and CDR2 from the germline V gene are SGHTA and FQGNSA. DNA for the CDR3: TGTGCCAGCAGCTTAGTTCCCGGGGGGCCCACAGATACGCAGTATTTT. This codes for CASSLVPGGPTDTQYF.

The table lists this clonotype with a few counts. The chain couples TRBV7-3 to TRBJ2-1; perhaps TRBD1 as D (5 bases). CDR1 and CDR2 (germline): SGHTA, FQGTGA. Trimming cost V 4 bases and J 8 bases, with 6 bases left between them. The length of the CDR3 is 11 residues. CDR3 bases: TGTGCCAGCAGCTCAGGGTATGAGCAGTTCTTC. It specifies CASSSGYEQFF.

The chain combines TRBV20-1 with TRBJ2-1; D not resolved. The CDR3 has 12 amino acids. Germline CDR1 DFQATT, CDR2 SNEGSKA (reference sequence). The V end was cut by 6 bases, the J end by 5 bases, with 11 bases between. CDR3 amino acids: CSANGPNNEQFF. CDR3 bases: TGCAGTGCAAACGGACCGAACAATGAGCAGTTCTTC.

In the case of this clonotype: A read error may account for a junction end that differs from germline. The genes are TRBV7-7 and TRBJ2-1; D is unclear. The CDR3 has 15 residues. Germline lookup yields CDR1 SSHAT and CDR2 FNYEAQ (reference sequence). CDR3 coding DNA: TGTGCTAGCAGCTTTCGGTTGAGTAGTCGAAATGAGCAGTTCTTC. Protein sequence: CASSFRLSSRNEQFF.

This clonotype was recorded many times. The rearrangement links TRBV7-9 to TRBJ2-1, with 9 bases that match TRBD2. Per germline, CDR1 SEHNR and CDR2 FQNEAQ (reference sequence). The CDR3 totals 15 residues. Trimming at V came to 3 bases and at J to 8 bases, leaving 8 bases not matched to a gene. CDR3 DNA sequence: TGTGCCAGCAGCTTCCCCGGGGGACTAGCATATGAGCAGTTCTTC. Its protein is CASSFPGGLAYEQFF.

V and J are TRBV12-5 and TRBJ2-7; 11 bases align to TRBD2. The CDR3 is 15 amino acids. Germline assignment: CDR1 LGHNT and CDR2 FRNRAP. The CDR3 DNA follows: TGTGCCAGCAGTTTAGCGGGAGGGCTCCGTGGCGAGCAGTACTTC. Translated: CASSLAGGLRGEQYF.

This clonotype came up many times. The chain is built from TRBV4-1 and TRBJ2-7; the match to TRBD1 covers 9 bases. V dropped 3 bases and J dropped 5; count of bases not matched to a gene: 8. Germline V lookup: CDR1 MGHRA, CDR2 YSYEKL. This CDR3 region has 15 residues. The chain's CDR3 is CASSHPGGTGNEQYF. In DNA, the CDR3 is TGCGCCAGCAGCCATCCAGGGGGGACAGGGAACGAGCAGTACTTC.

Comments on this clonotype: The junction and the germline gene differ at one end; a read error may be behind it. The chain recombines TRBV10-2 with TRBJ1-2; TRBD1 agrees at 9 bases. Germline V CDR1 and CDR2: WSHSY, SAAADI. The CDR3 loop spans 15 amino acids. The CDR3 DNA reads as TGTGCCAGCAGCTCACGTCTCCGGGACAGGGACGGCTACACCTTC. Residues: CASSSRLRDRDGYTF.

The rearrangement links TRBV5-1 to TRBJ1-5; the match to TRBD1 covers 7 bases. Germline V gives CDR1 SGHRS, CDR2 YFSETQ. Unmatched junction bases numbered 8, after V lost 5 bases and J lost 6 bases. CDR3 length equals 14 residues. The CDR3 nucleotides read TGCGCCAGCAGTCATGAGGGGGCTGGTCAGCCCCAGCATTTT. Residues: CASSHEGAGQPQHF.

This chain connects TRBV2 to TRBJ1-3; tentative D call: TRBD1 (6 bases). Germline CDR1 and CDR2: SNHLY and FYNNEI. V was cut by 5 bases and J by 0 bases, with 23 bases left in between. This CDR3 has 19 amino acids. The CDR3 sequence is CASSYSPGARTHSGNTIYF. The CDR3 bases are TGTGCCAGCAGTTACTCACCAGGGGCCCGAACCCACTCTGGAAACACCATATATTTT. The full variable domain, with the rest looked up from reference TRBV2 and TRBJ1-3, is EPEVTQTPSHQVTQMGQEVILRCVPISNHLYFYWYRQILGQKVEFLVSFYNNEISEKSEIFDDQFSVERPDGSNFTLKIRSTKLEDSAMYFCASSYSPGARTHSGNTIYFGEGSWLTVV.

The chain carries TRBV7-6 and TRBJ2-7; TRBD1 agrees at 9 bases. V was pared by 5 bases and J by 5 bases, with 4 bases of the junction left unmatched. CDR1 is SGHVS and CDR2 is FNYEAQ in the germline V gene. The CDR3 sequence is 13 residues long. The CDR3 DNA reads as TGTGCCAGCAGCGGGGACAGGGACCACGAGCAGTACTTC. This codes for CASSGDRDHEQYF.

This chain's CDR3 is CSASGGGSDTQYF. The CDR3 region has the DNA TGCAGTGCGTCGGGGGGCGGGTCAGATACGCAGTATTTT. V is TRBV20-1 and J is TRBJ2-3; weak D call: TRBD2 (7 bases). Trimming shortened V by 6 bases and J by 4 bases, and 14 bases separated the two germline ends. Germline V CDR1 and CDR2: DFQATT, SNEGSKA (reference sequence). The CDR3 length is 13 residues.

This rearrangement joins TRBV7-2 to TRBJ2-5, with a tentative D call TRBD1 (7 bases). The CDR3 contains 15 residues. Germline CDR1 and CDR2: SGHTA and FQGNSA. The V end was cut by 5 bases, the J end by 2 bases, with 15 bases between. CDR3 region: CASSEGAGQQETQYF. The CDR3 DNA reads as TGTGCCAGCAGCGAGGGCGCGGGACAGCAAGAGACCCAGTACTTC.

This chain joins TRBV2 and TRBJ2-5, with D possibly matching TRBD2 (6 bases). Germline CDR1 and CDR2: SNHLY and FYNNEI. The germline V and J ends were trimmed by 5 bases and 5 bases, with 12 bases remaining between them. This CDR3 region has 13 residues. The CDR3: CASSFTGGETQYF. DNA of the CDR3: TGTGCCAGCAGTTTTACAGGAGGGGAGACCCAGTACTTC.

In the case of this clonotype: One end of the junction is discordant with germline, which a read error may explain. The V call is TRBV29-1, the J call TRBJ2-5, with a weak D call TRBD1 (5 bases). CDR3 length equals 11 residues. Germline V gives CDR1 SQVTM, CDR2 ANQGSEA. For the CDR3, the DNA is TGCAGCGTTGAAATCGAAATTGCCAGGGACTTC. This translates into CSVEIEIARDF.

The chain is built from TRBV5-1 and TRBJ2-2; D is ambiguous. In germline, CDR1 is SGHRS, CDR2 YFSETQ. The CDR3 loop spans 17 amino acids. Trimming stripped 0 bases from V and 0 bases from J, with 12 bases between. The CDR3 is CASSLALVTTNTGELFF. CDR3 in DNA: TGCGCCAGCAGCTTGGCCTTGGTCACTACGAACACCGGGGAGCTGTTTTTT.

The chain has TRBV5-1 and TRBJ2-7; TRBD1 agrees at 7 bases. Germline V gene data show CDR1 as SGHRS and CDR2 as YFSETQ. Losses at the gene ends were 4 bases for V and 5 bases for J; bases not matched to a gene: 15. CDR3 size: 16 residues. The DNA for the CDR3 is TGCGCCAGCAGCCCGAAATCAGGGGGTGGTCTCGACGAGCAGTACTTC. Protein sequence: CASSPKSGGGLDEQYF.

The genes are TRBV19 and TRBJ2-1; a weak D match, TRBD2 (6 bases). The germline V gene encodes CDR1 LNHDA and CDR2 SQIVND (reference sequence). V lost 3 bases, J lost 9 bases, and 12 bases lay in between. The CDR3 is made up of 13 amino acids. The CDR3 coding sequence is TGTGCCAGTAGTATCGGGGGTTGGAGTGAGCAGTTCTTC. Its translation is CASSIGGWSEQFF. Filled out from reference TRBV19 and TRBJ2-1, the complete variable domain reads DGGITQSPKYLFRKEGQNVTLSCEQNLNHDAMYWYRQDPGQGLRLIYYSQIVNDFQKGDIAEGYSVSREKKESFPLTVTSAQKNPTAFYLCASSIGGWSEQFFGPGTRLTVL.

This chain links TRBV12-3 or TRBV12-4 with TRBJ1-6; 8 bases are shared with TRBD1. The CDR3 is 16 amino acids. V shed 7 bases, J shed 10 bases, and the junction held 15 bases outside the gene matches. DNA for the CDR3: TGTGCCAGCAAAAGCAGGGGGCCGGTAGTAGGCTCACCCCTCCACTTT. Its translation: CASKSRGPVVGSPLHF.

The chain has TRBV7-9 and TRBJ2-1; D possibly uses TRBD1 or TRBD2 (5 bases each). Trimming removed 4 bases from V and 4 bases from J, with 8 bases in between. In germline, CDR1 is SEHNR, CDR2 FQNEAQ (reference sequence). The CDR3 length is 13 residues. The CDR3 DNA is TGTGCCAGCAGCTGGGGACCTTACAATGAGCAGTTCTTC. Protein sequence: CASSWGPYNEQFF. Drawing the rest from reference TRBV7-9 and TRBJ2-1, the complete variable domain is DTGVSQNPRHKITKRGQNVTFRCDPISEHNRLYWYRQTLGQGPEFLTYFQNEAQLEKSRLLSDRFSAERPKGSFSTLEIQRTEQGDSAMYLCASSWGPYNEQFFGPGTRLTVL.

The CDR3 loop reads CSATGSSDYSYNEQFF. The CDR3 DNA is TGCAGTGCTACAGGGTCTAGCGATTACTCCTACAATGAGCAGTTCTTC. This chain connects TRBV20-1 to TRBJ2-1; TRBD2 is a possible D gene (6 bases). The germline V and J ends were trimmed by 4 bases and 0 bases, with 16 bases remaining between them. The germline V gene has CDR1 DFQATT and CDR2 SNEGSKA (reference sequence). The CDR3 spans 16 residues.

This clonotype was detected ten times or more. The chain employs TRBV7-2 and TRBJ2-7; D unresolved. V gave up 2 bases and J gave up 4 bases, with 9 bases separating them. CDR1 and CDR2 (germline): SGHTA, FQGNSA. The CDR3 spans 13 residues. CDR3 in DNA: TGTGCCAGCAGCTTATTTTTCCTTTACGAGCAGTACTTC. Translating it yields CASSLFFLYEQYF.